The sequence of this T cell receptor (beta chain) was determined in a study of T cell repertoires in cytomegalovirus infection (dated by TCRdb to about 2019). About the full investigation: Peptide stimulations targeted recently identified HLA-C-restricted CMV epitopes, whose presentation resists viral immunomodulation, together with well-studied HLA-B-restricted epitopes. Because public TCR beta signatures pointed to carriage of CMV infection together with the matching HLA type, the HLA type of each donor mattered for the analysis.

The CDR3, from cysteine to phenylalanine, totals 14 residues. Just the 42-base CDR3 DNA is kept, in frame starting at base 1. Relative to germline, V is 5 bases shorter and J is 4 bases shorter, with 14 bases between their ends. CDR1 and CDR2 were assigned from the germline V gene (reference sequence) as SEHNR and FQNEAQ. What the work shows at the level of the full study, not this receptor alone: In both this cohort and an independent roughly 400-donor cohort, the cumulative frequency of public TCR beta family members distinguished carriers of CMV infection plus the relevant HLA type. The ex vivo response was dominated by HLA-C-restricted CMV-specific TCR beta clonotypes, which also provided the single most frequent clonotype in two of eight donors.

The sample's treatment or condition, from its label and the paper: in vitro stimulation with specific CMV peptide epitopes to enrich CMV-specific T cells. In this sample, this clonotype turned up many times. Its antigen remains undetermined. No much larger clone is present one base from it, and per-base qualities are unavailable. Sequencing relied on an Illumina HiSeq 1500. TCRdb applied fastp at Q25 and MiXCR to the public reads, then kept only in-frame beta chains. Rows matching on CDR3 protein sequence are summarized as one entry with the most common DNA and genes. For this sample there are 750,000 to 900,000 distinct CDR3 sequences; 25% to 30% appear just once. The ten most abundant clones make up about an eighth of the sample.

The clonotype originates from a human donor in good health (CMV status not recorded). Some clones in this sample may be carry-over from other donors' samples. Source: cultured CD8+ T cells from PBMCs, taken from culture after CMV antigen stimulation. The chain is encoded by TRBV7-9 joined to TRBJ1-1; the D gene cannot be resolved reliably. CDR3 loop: CASSRGRVGTEAFF. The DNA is TGTGCCAGCAGCCGTGGACGTGTTGGCACTGAAGCTTTCTTT.